This T cell receptor (beta chain) stems from a study of OX40 agonist ivuxolimab in advanced cancers. Study-level background: It was permissible to have had prior anti-PD-1, anti-PD-L1 or anti-CTLA-4 therapy, and approximately 38% had some. Three individuals attained partial responses, comprising one hepatocellular carcinoma case and two cutaneous melanoma cases.

The study sampled blood at baseline, cycle 4 day 1, and cycle 7 day 1. The CDR3 sequence is 19 residues long. Germline lookup yields CDR1 MGHRA and CDR2 YSYEKL. The V gene lost 0 bases and the J gene lost 9 bases, with 24 bases spanning the gap. Generated by immunoSEQ multiplex PCR, the TCRdb table keeps only in-frame clones and is missing some. The sample contains approximately 61,000 clones, nearly 90% of which appear only once. The sample was CD4+ or CD8+ T cells sorted from blood, taken in a trial of the OX40 agonist ivuxolimab. The receptor was derived from an adult with an advanced solid tumor such as melanoma, head and neck, liver or kidney cancer. The V gene is TRBV4-1, the J gene TRBJ1-6, with D possibly being TRBD1 (5 bases). The CDR3 spells CASSQDEGQRANSGSPLHF. The DNA of the CDR3 is TGCGCCAGCAGCCAAGATGAGGGGCAGAGGGCGAATAGTGGTTCACCCCTCCACTTT.